Listed below are T cell receptor beta chains from one sample, sequenced in a study of OX40 agonist ivuxolimab in advanced cancers. Sequencing was performed with immunoSEQ multiplex PCR; in TCRdb, only in-frame clones are kept and a portion is missing. The sample lists tens of thousands of clones; over 75% were seen once. Material: CD4+ or CD8+ T cells sorted from blood, obtained in a trial of the OX40 agonist ivuxolimab. The receptor source for this set is an adult with an advanced solid tumor such as melanoma, head and neck, liver or kidney cancer. Each CDR3 is given with its conserved first and last residue. Fields, in order: V gene, D gene, clone size, J gene, CDR3 length, CDR3 DNA, CDR3 protein. D genes are given only for firm matches. Only part of the rows carry a size: once, few, many, or a class if the clone is expanded.

TRBV5-1	TRBD1	NA	TRBJ2-1	15	TGCGCCAGCAGCGGCGCGCCCGGACAGGCCAATGAGCAGTTCTTC	CASSGAPGQANEQFF
TRBV5-1	NA	NA	TRBJ1-2	13	TGCGCCAGCAGCTTGACAGGGTACGATGGCTACACCTTC	CASSLTGYDGYTF
TRBV30	NA	NA	TRBJ2-7	16	TGTGCCTGGAGTGTACGTGGCCTCCTTAAGAGTAACGAGCAGTACTTC	CAWSVRGLLKSNEQYF
TRBV11-2	NA	NA	TRBJ2-5	17	TGTGCCAGCGGGGAAGGAGCGAGGGGCGGTGGGCAAGAGACCCAGTACTTC	CASGEGARGGGQETQYF
TRBV30	NA	few	TRBJ1-1	11	TGTGCCTGGAGTTTAGCACCTGAAGCTTTCTTT	CAWSLAPEAFF
TRBV7-9	TRBD1	few	TRBJ1-3	15	TGTGCCAGCGGTCAACAACAGGGGGGCGGAAACACCATATATTTT	CASGQQQGGGNTIYF
TRBV19	NA	NA	TRBJ1-5	16	TGTGCCAGTAGTATTAGGTACAGTGATAGCAATCAGCCCCAGCATTTT	CASSIRYSDSNQPQHF
TRBV7-2	NA	NA	TRBJ1-2	13	TGTGCCAGCGCTGGGGGAGCTAACTATGGCTACACCTTC	CASAGGANYGYTF
TRBV20-1	NA	NA	TRBJ1-2	8	TGCAGTGCTAAGGGACGTTCCTTC	CSAKGRSF
TRBV15	TRBD1	NA	TRBJ2-7	15	TGTGCCACCGGGGTAAAAAGGACAGGGATCAACGAGCAGTACTTC	CATGVKRTGINEQYF
TRBV6-1	NA	NA	TRBJ1-5	14	TGTGCCAGCAGTGAAATTGGTGTTGGTCAGCCCCAGCATTTT	CASSEIGVGQPQHF